The 3 T cell receptor beta chains below all came from one sample that was sequenced in a study of blood T cell repertoires in COVID-19. Sequencing used immunoSEQ multiplex PCR; TCRdb keeps in-frame clones, though not all of them. The top ten clones hold around 23% of a sample with 150,000 to 200,000 clones, around 86% of them seen once. Sequencing was done on a sample of PBMCs or T cells enriched from blood (not recorded which). These receptors came from a woman aged 40 to 55 in a cohort exposed to, infected with or recovered from COVID-19 (not recorded which).

The chain links TRBV10-2 to TRBJ1-2, with 8 nucleotides matching TRBD1. Germline V gives CDR1 WSHSY, CDR2 SAAADI. V lost 4 bases to trimming and J lost 8 bases; unmatched junction nucleotides: 12. The length of the CDR3 is 15 residues. The CDR3 reads CASSAADRVVGGYTF. The CDR3, as DNA: TGCGCCAGCAGTGCCGCGGACAGGGTAGTTGGAGGCTACACCTTC.

The chain is built from TRBV30 and TRBJ1-1, with TRBD1 matching 8 bases. The CDR3 is 13 amino acids. V lost 5 bases, J lost 3 bases, and 5 bases stayed unmatched. Germline V gene sequence: CDR1 GTSNPN, CDR2 SVGIG (reference sequence). In DNA, the CDR3 is TGTGCCTGGGGGCACAGGGGGGACACTGAAGCTTTCTTT. It translates to CAWGHRGDTEAFF.

This clone showed up just once. The gene calls are TRBV29-1 and TRBJ1-1; D is undetermined. CDR3 length: 12 residues. Germline V gene data show CDR1 as SQVTM and CDR2 as ANQGSEA. The germline V and J ends were trimmed by 7 bases and 5 bases, with 14 bases remaining between them. CDR3 loop: CSAAQRRTEAFF. In nucleotides, the CDR3 is TGCAGCGCTGCACAGAGACGAACTGAAGCTTTCTTT. The whole variable domain, filled in from reference TRBV29-1 and TRBJ1-1, reads SAVISQKPSRDICQRGTSLTIQCQVDSQVTMMFWYRQQPGQSLTLIATANQGSEATYESGFVIDKFPISRPNLTFSTLTVSNMSPEDSSIYLCSAAQRRTEAFFGQGTRLTVV.